This TCR beta chain derives from a study of shared clonotypes between healthy human individuals. Cells designated naive CD8 were CD45RO-negative and were positively selected for CCR7, with terminally differentiated effector memory CD45RA+ cells excluded. Concerning this clone itself: Its target is unknown.

Using immunoSEQ multiplex PCR, the repertoire was profiled, and TCRdb retains in-frame clones only, with some absent. Here the sample spans about 1,900,000 clones, around 96% being singletons. CDR3 length: 16 amino acids. Between the trimmed V and J ends, which lost 9 bases and 5 bases, there was a span of 25 bases. CDR1 and CDR2 (germline): LNHDA, SQIVND (reference sequence). Study-wide results and caveats: Researchers sampled blood only, noting tissue repertoires likely differ. The study found roughly 5% of naive CD4 clonotypes shared across several donors. All-four-donor shared clonotypes had higher generation probabilities than non-shared clonotypes did.

The sequence was collected from a man aged 18 to 29 in good health. The genes are TRBV19 and TRBJ1-2, with a possible D match to TRBD1 (5 bases). The sequencing input was naive CD8+ T cells sorted from blood. CDR3 amino acids: CARSPGSGTLLYGYTF. The CDR3 DNA reads TGTGCCAGATCCCCCGGATCAGGGACGCTATTATATGGCTACACCTTC. Looking up the rest from reference TRBV19 and TRBJ1-2 gives the full variable domain: DGGITQSPKYLFRKEGQNVTLSCEQNLNHDAMYWYRQDPGQGLRLIYYSQIVNDFQKGDIAEGYSVSREKKESFPLTVTSAQKNPTAFYLCARSPGSGTLLYGYTFGSGTRLTVV.